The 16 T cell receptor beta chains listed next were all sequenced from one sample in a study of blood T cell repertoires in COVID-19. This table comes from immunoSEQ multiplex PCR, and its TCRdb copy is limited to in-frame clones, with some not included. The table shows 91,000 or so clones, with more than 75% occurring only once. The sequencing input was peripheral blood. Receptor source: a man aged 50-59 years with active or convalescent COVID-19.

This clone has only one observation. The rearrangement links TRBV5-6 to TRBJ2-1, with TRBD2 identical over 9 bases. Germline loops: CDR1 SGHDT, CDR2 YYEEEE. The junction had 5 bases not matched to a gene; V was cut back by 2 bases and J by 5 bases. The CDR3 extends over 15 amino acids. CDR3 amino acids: CASSFETSGNNEQFF. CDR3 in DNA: TGTGCCAGCAGCTTCGAGACTAGCGGAAACAATGAGCAGTTCTTC.

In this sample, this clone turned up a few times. CDR3 DNA: TGTGCCAGCAGCCAAGGGTATAGGGGTGAGACCCAGTACTTC. It is translated as CASSQGYRGETQYF. The V call is TRBV3-1 (or the pseudogene TRBV3-2), the J call TRBJ2-5, with D perhaps TRBD1 (5 bases). Trimming took off 1 base at V and 5 bases at J, with 11 bases between the two ends. The germline V gene has CDR1 LGHDT and CDR2 YNNKEL (reference sequence). This CDR3 comprises 14 residues.

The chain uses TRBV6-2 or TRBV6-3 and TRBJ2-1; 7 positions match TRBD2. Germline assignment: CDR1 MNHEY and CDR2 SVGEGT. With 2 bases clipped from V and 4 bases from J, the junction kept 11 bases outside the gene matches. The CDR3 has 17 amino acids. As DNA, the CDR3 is TGTGCCAGCAGTTACCAGGCGTGGCTAGCGGTTTACAATGAGCAGTTCTTC. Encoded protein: CASSYQAWLAVYNEQFF.

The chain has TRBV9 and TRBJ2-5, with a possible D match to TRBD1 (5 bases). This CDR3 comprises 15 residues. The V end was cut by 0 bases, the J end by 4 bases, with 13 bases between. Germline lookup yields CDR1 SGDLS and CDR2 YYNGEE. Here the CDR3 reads CASSVGGSLRETQYF. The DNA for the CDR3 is TGTGCCAGCAGCGTAGGGGGCTCCCTGAGAGAGACCCAGTACTTC.

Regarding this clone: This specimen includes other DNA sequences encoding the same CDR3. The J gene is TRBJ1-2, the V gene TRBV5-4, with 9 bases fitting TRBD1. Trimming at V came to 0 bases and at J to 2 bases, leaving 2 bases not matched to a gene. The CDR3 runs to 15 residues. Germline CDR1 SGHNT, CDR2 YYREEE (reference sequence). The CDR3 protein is CASSLGGQGNYGYTF. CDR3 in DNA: TGTGCCAGCAGCTTGGGGGGACAGGGAAACTATGGCTACACCTTC.

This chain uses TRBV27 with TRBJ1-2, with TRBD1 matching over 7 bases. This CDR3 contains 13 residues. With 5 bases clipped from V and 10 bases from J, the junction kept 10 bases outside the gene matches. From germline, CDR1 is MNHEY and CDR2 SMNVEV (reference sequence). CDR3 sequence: CASSPDPTGTYTF. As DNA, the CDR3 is TGTGCCAGCAGTCCCGACCCGACAGGGACCTACACCTTC.

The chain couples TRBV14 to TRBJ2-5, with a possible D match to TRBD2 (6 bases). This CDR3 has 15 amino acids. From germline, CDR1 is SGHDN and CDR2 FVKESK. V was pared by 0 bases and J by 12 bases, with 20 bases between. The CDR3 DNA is TGTGCCAGCAGCCAAGATATCTCTAGCGCGGGACCCAAGTACTTC. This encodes CASSQDISSAGPKYF.

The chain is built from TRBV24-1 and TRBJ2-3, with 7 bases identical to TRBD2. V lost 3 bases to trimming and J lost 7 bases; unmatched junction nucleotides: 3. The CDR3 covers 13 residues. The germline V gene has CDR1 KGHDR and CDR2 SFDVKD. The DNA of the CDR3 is TGTGCCACCAGTGATAGCGGGGTAAATACGCAGTATTTT. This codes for CATSDSGVNTQYF.

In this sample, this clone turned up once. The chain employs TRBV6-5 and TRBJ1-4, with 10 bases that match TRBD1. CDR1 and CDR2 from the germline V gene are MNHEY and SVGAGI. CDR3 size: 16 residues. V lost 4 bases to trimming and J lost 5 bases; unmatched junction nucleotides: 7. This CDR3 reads CASSSQTGGANEKLFF. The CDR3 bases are TGTGCCAGCAGTTCACAGACAGGGGGCGCGAATGAAAAACTGTTTTTT.

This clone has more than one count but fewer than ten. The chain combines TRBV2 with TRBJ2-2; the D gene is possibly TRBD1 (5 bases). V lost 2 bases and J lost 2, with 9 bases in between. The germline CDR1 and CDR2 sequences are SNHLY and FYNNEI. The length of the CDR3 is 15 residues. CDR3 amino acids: CASSEQGPNTGELFF. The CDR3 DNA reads TGTGCCAGCAGTGAACAGGGCCCTAACACCGGGGAGCTGTTTTTT. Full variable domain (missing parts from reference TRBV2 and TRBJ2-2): EPEVTQTPSHQVTQMGQEVILRCVPISNHLYFYWYRQILGQKVEFLVSFYNNEISEKSEIFDDQFSVERPDGSNFTLKIRSTKLEDSAMYFCASSEQGPNTGELFFGEGSRLTVL.

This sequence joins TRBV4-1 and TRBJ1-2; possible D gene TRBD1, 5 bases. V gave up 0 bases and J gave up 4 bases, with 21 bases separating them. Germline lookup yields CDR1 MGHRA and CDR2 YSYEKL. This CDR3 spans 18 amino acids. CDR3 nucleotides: TGCGCCAGCAGCCAAGATTATCCCTTTTTGGGGGGGGGCTATGGCTACACCTTC. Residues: CASSQDYPFLGGGYGYTF.

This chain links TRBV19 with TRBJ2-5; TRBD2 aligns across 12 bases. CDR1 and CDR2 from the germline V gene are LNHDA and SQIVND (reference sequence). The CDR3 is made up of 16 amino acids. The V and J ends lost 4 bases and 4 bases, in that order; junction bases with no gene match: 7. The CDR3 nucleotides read TGTGCCAGTAGTAACCTAGCGGGGGGGATTGGAGAGACCCAGTACTTC. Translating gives CASSNLAGGIGETQYF.

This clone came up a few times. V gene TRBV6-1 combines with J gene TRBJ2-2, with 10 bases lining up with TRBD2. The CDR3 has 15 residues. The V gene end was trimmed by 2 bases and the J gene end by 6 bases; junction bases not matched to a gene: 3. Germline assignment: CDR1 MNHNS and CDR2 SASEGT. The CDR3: CASSEYSGGPGELFF. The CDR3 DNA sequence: TGTGCCAGCAGTGAATATAGCGGGGGGCCCGGGGAGCTGTTTTTT.

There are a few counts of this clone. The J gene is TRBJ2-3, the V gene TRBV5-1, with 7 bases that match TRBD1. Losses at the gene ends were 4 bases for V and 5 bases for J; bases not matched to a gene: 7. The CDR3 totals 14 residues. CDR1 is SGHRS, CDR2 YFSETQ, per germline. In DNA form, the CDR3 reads TGCGCCAGCAGCCTGGGACAGCTCCGAGATACGCAGTATTTT. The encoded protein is CASSLGQLRDTQYF.

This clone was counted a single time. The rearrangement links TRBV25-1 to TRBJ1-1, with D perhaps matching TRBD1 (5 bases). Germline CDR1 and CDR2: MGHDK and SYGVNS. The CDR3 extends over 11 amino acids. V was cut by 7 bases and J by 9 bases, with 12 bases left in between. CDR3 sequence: CASKEGQKAFF. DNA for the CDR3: TGTGCCAGCAAGGAGGGGCAAAAAGCTTTCTTT.

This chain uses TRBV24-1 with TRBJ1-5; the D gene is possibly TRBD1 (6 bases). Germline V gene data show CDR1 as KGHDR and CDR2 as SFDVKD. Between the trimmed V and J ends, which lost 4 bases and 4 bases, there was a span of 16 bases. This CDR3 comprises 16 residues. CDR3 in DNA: TGTGCCACCAGTGAGGCCAAGGGGGTAGCAAATCAGCCCCAGCATTTT. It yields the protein CATSEAKGVANQPQHF.